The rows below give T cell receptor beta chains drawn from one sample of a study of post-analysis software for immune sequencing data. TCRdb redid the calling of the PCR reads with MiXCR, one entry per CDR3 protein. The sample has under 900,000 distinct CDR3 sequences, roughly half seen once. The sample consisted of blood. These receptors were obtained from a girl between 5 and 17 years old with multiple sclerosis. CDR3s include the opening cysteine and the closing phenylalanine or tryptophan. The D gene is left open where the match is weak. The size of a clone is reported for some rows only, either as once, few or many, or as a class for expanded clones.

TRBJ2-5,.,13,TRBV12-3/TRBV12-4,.,TGTGCCAGCAGTTTACCGCCTGCCCAGACCCAGTACTTC,CASSLPPAQTQYF
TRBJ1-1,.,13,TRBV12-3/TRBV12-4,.,TGTGCCTGCAGTTTAATGAAGGGGACTGAAGCTTTCTTT,CACSLMKGTEAFF
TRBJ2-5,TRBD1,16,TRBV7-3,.,TGTGCCAGCAGCCAGGGACAGGGGACCTTCCAAGAGACCCAGTACTTC,CASSQGQGTFQETQYF
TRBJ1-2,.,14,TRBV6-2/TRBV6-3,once,TGTGCCAGCAGTTACTCCTCGGCGGGGGATGGCTACACCTTC,CASSYSSAGDGYTF
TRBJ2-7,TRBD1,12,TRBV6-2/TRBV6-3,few,TGTGCCAGCAGCCTCCGGGACAGCGAGCAGTACTTC,CASSLRDSEQYF
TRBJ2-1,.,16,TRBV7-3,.,TGTGCCAGCAGCTTAACCCGACAGGCAAGGAACAATGAGCAGTTCTTC,CASSLTRQARNNEQFF
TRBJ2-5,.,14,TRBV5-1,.,TGCGCCAGCAGCTCTGGGACTGATGAAGAGACCCAGTACTTC,CASSSGTDEETQYF
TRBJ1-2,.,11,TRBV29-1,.,TGCAGCGTTGAAGAAGGTCATGGCTACACCTTC,CSVEEGHGYTF
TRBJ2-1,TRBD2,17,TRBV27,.,TGTGCCAGCAGTCCGCGGACTAGCGGGAAGTCCTACAATGAGCAGTTCTTC,CASSPRTSGKSYNEQFF
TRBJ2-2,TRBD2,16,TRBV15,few,TGTGCCACCAGCCGAGCGCTAGCGGGGAACACCGGGGAGCTGTTTTTT,CATSRALAGNTGELFF
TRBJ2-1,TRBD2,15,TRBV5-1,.,TGCGCCAGCAGCTTGCCGGCAGCGGGGGTCCCCTCTTGGTTCTTC,CASSLPAAGVPSWFF
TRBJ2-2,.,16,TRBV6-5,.,TGTGCCAGCAGTTTAAGCCCTGGGTTCGACACCGGGGAGCTGTTTTTT,CASSLSPGFDTGELFF
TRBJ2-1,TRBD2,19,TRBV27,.,TGTGCCAGCAGTCTCCGACTAGCGGGAGTGCAAAGCTCCTACAATGAGCAGTTCTTC,CASSLRLAGVQSSYNEQFF
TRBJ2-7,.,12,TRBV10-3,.,TGTGCCATCGGATCTAGCGTCTACGAGCAGTACTTC,CAIGSSVYEQYF
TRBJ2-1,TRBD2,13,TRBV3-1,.,TGTGCCAGCAGCCAACGTCTAGCGGGAGAGCAGTTCTTC,CASSQRLAGEQFF
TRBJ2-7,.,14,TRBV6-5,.,TGTGCCAGCAGTTACTCCAGCGGCTCCTACGAGCAGTACTTC,CASSYSSGSYEQYF
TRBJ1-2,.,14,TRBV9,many,TGTGCCAGCAGCGCAGACCGGTTTCCCAATGGCTACACCTTC,CASSADRFPNGYTF
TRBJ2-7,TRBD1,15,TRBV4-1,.,TGCGCCAGCAGCCAAGCGGGACAGGGAGGCTTGGAGCAGTACTTC,CASSQAGQGGLEQYF
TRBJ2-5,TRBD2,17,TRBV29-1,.,TGCAGCGTTGAAGATCTACTTACGACTAGCGGGCGGGAGACCCAGTACTTC,CSVEDLLTTSGRETQYF
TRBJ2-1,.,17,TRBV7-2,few,TGTGCCAGCAGCTTAGAACTTTCGCGGGGTCCCTACAATGAGCAGTTCTTC,CASSLELSRGPYNEQFF
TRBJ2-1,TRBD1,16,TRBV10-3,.,TGTGCCATCAGTGAGTCTGGGGACAGGGGCCACAATGAGCAGTTCTTC,CAISESGDRGHNEQFF
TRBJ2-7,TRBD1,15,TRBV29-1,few,TGCAGCGTTGAAGGGATGGGACAGGGGGGCTACGAGCAGTACTTC,CSVEGMGQGGYEQYF
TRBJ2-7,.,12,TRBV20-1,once,TGCAGGGTTCCGGACCCGCCCTACGAGCAGTACTTC,CRVPDPPYEQYF
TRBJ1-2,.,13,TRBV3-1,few,TGTGCCAGCAGCCACAAGGTCGACTATGGCTACACCTTC,CASSHKVDYGYTF
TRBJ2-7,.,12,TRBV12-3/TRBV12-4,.,TGTGCCAGCAGTTTTGAGGATGCCGAGCAGTACTTC,CASSFEDAEQYF
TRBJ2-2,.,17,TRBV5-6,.,TGTGCCAGCAGCTTGGGGGTCAACGGGATCCTCACCGGGGAGCTGTTTTTT,CASSLGVNGILTGELFF
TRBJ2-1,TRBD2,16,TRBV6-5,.,TGTGCCAGCAAGGACGGTCTAGCGGGCCACTACAATGAGCAGTTCTTC,CASKDGLAGHYNEQFF
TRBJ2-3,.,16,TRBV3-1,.,TGTGCCAGCAGCCAAAAAGAAGGTCGGTTGTCAGATACGCAGTATTTT,CASSQKEGRLSDTQYF
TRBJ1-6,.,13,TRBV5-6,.,TGTGCCAGCAGCTTGGACCATAATTCACCCCTCCACTTT,CASSLDHNSPLHF
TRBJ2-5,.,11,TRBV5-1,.,TGCGCCAGCAGGGAGGGAGACGCCCAGTACTTC,CASREGDAQYF
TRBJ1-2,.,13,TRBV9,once,TGTGCCAGCAGCGTCCGGGACGCTCTCGGCTACACCTTC,CASSVRDALGYTF
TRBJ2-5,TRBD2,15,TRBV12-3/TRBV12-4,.,TGTGCCAGCAGGCGAACTAGCGGGGGGGCCAATGAGCAGTACTTC,CASRRTSGGANEQYF
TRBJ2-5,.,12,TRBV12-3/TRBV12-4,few,TGTGCCAGCAGTCGGAAGTCCAGCGGGTTGTACTTC,CASSRKSSGLYF
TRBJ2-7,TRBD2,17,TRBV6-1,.,TGTGCCAGCAGTGCCTTAGGACTAGCGGGTAACTCCTACGAGCAGTACTTC,CASSALGLAGNSYEQYF
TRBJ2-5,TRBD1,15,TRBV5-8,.,TGTGCCAGCAGCTTAATGGGGACAGCTCAAGAGACCCAGTACTTC,CASSLMGTAQETQYF
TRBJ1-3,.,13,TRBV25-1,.,TGTGCCAGCAAATTTTCGGGTGGAAACACCATATATTTT,CASKFSGGNTIYF
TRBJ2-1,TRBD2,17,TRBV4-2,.,TGTGCCAGCAGCCAAGATCTGACTAGCGGCCCCTACAATGAGCAGTTCTTC,CASSQDLTSGPYNEQFF
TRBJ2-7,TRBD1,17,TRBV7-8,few,TGTGCCAGCAGCTTAGTTGGCGGTTGGGCAGGGGGAAACGAGCAGTACTTC,CASSLVGGWAGGNEQYF
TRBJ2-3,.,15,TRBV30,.,TGTGCCTGGAGTGTACTGGCAGTTAGCACAGATACGCAGTATTTT,CAWSVLAVSTDTQYF
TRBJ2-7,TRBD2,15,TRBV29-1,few,TGCAGCGTTGAAGGCGGGGGTCGAATTGATGAGGGGCAGTACTTC,CSVEGGGRIDEGQYF